The TCR beta chain under discussion was sequenced for a study of T cell changes during pregnancy in multiple sclerosis. Clones were read by immunoSEQ multiplex PCR, and TCRdb kept only the in-frame ones, dropping some. The repertoire consists of some 62,000 clones, with 92% occurring once and the leading ten covering 2.5% to 3%. Sequenced here: peripheral blood, sampled in the second trimester of pregnancy. The clonotype originates from a female donor in good health, enrolled as a control in a pregnancy study.

CDR3 nucleotides: TGTGCCAGCAGCGCTAGCGGGAGGGCCCTCGGGGAGCAGTTCTTC. Its translation: CASSASGRALGEQFF. The rearrangement links TRBV11-1 to TRBJ2-1; 12 bases are a match to TRBD2. V was clipped by 5 bases and J by 10 bases; unmatched bases: 9. Germline-derived CDR1 and CDR2 are SGHAT and FQDESV (reference sequence). The CDR3 totals 15 residues.